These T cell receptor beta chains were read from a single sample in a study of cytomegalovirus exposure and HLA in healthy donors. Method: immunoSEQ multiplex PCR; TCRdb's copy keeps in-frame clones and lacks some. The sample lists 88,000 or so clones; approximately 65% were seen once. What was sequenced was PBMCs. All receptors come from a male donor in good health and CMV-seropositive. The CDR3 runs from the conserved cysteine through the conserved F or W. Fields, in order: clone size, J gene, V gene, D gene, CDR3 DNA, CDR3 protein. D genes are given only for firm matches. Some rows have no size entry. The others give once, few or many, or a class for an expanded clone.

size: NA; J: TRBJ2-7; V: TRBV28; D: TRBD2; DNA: TGTGCCAGCAGTTTATTGGGGACTAGCACCGAGCAGTACTTC; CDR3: CASSLLGTSTEQYF
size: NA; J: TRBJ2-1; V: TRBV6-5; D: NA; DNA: TGTGCCAGCAGTTACGAGGTAAACTACAATGAGCAGTTCTTC; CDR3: CASSYEVNYNEQFF
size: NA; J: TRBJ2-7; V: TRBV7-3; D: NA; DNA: TGTGCCAGCAGTTTAACGAGCCTCGGTAACGAGCAGTACTTC; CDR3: CASSLTSLGNEQYF
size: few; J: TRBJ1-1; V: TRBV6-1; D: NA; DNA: TGTGCCAGCAGTGATGGGGCTGTGAACACTGAAGCTTTCTTT; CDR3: CASSDGAVNTEAFF
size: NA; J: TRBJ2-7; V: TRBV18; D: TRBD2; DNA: TGTGCCAGCTCACCAGCGACTAGCCTACAATACGAGCAGTACTTC; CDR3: CASSPATSLQYEQYF
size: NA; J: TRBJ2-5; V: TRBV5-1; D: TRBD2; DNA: TGCGCCAGCAGCTCGACCCTGGGGGAAAGCGGGAAAGAGACCCAGTACTTC; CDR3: CASSSTLGESGKETQYF
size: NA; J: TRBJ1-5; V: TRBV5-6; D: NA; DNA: TGTGCCAGCAGTCTACAAAGGGGTCTCTATCAGCCCCAGCATTTT; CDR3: CASSLQRGLYQPQHF
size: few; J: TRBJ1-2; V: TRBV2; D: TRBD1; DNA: TGTGCCAGCAGTGGGACAGGGGTTTACGGCTACACCTTC; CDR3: CASSGTGVYGYTF
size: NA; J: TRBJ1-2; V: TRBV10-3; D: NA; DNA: TGTGCCATCAGCCCCCCGGACAATGTGGGCTACACCTTC; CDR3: CAISPPDNVGYTF
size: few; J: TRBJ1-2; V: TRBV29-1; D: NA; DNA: TGCAGCGTGCGGTGGTCTGACTATGGCTACACCTTC; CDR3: CSVRWSDYGYTF
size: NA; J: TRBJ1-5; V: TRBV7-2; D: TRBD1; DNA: TGTGCCAGCAGCTTAGGGGCCGGACAGGGGAATCAGCCCCAGCATTTT; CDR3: CASSLGAGQGNQPQHF
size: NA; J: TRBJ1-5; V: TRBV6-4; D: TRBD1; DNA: TGTGCCAGCAGTGACTCGCAACTGTCCCAGGGACAGCCGAATCAGCCCCAGCATTTT; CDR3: CASSDSQLSQGQPNQPQHF
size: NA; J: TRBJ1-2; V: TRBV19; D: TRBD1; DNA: TGTGCCAGCGCTGACTTGGGACAGGGGGCGAGGGGCTACACCTTC; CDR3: CASADLGQGARGYTF
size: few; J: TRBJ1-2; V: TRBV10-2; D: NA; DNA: TGCGCCAGCAAGCCAGGGCCGCCCTATGGCTACACCTTC; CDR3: CASKPGPPYGYTF
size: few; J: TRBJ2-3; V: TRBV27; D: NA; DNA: TGTGCCAGCAGCCATAGCGGTTCTTCAGATACGCAGTATTTT; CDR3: CASSHSGSSDTQYF
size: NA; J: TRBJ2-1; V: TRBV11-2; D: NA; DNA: TGTGCCAGCAGCCTAACGCCCAGCGGGCATTACAATGAGCAGTTCTTC; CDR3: CASSLTPSGHYNEQFF
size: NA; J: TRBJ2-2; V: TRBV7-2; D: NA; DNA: TGTGCCAGCAGCCATCAGGGTTACACCGGGGAGCTGTTTTTT; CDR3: CASSHQGYTGELFF
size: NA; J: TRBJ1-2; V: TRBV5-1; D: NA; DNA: TGCGCCAGCAGCTTGGAGGTGGGCCGCCTCTATGGCTACACCTTC; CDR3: CASSLEVGRLYGYTF
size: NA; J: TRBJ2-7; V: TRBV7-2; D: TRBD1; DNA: TGTGCCAGCAGCTTCGACAGGGGGGCCGGCGAGCAGTACTTC; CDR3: CASSFDRGAGEQYF
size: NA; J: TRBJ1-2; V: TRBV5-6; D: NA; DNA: TGTGCCAGCAGCTTGGACAGTAACTATGGCTACACCTTC; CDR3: CASSLDSNYGYTF
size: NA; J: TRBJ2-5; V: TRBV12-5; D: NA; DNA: TGTGCTAGTGGTTTGGACCTTCCGGGACATCAAGAGACCCAGTACTTC; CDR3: CASGLDLPGHQETQYF
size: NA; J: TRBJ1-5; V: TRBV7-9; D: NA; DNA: TGTGCCAGCAGCTTAGCGCGAGCAGGACAAGATCAGCCCCAGCATTTT; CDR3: CASSLARAGQDQPQHF
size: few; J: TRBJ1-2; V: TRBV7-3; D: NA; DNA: TGTGCCAGCAGCCCCGGGGGGGAATATGGCTACACCTTC; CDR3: CASSPGGEYGYTF
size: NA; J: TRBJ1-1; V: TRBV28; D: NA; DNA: TGTGCCAGCAGCCCTGGACACCTGAACACTGAAGCTTTCTTT; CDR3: CASSPGHLNTEAFF
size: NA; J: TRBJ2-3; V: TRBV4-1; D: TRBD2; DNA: TGCGCCAGCAGCTTGGGACTAGGAGAAGATACGCAGTATTTT; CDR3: CASSLGLGEDTQYF
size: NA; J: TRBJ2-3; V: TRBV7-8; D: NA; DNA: TGTGCCAGCAGCTTAGACCCCGGGGAGGAGGGCACAGATACGCAGTATTTT; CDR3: CASSLDPGEEGTDTQYF
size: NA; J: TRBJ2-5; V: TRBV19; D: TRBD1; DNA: TGTGCCAGTACTCAATCCCCCCCTACAGGGGGCGGCTGGGAGACCCAGTACTTC; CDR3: CASTQSPPTGGGWETQYF
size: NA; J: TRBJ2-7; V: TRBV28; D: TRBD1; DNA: TGTGCCAGCAGTCCAACAGGGGGCGAACTCTCCGAGCAGTACTTC; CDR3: CASSPTGGELSEQYF
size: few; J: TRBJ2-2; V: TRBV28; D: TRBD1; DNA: TGTGCCAGCATCAGGGGGCGACGGACCGGGGAGCTGTTTTTT; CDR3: CASIRGRRTGELFF
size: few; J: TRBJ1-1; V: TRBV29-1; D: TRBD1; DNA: TGCAGCGTTTCGACAGGGGGCGCGAACACTGAAGCTTTCTTT; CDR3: CSVSTGGANTEAFF
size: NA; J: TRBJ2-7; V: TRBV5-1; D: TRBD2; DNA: TGCGCCAGCAGCTTGACTAGCGGGGGAAACGAGCAGTACTTC; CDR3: CASSLTSGGNEQYF
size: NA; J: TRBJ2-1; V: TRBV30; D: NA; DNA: TGTGCCTGGCCCTATCCGACTCCCGAGCAGTTCTTC; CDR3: CAWPYPTPEQFF
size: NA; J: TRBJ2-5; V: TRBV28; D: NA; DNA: TGTGCCAGCAGTCTAGATATCTCTTCTGGGCAGGGTGAAGAGACCCAGTACTTC; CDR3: CASSLDISSGQGEETQYF
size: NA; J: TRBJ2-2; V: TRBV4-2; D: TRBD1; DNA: TGTGCCAGCAGCCTCACCGGGACAGACGCTTACACCGGGGAGCTGTTTTTT; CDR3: CASSLTGTDAYTGELFF
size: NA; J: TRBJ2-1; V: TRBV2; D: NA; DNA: TGTGCCAGCACCCTAAGAGGCCGCAATGAGCAGTTCTTC; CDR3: CASTLRGRNEQFF
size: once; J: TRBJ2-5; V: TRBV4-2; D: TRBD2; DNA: TGTGCCAGCAGCCATCGACTAGCGGGGGGGCCCGCGGAGACCCAGTACTTC; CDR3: CASSHRLAGGPAETQYF
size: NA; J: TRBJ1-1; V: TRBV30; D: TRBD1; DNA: TGTGCCTGGAGCTTGACAGGGACTGAAGCTTTCTTT; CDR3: CAWSLTGTEAFF
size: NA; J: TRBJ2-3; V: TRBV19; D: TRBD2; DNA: TGTGCCAGTAGTGGAGGACTAGCGGGACGGACCCAGGGTACGCAGTATTTT; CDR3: CASSGGLAGRTQGTQYF
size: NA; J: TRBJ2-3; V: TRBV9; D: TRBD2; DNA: TGTGCCAGCAGCCCCGCGGGGGGCTTGGTAGCAGATACGCAGTATTTT; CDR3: CASSPAGGLVADTQYF
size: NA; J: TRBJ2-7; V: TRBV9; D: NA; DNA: TGTGCCAGCAGCGTAGGGGGACTTTCCTCCTACGAGCAGTACTTC; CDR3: CASSVGGLSSYEQYF
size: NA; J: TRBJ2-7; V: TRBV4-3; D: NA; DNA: TGCGCCAGCAGCCAATTGGCTAGCGACTACGAGCAGTACTTC; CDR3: CASSQLASDYEQYF
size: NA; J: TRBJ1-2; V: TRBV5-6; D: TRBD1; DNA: TGTGCCAGCAGCTTTGAACAGGGGGCTATCGGGGGCTACACCTTC; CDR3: CASSFEQGAIGGYTF